Each of the 8 T cell receptor beta chains below was sequenced from the same sample in a study of T cells after posttransplantation cyclophosphamide. The protocol was immunoSEQ multiplex PCR, while the TCRdb copy is restricted to in-frame clones and leaves out a portion. The sample yields some 12,000 clones, around 96% seen once. Sequenced input: naive CD8+ T cells sorted from PBMCs. The receptors originated from a man aged 30 to 39 in good health and a related stem cell transplant donor.

CDR3 bases: TGTGCCAGCAGACAGGGGATCGATCAGCCCCAGCATTTT. Translation: CASRQGIDQPQHF. The chain joins TRBV6-6 to TRBJ1-5; 7 positions match TRBD1. The germline V gene encodes CDR1 MNHNY and CDR2 SVGAGI (reference sequence). Losses at the gene ends were 6 bases for V and 5 bases for J; bases not matched to a gene: 4. This CDR3 has 13 amino acids.

The rearrangement joins TRBV2 to TRBJ1-5; 9 bases are a match to TRBD1. The CDR3 has 15 residues. V shed 0 bases, J shed 7 bases, and the junction held 4 bases outside the gene matches. CDR1 and CDR2 (germline): SNHLY, FYNNEI. The CDR3: CASSEAGQGRQPQHF. For the CDR3, the DNA is TGTGCCAGCAGTGAAGCGGGACAGGGAAGGCAGCCCCAGCATTTT.

The CDR3 DNA sequence: TGTGCCAGCAGCTTAGGGGGACAGGGGATTGAGCAGTTCTTC. Translated, it gives CASSLGGQGIEQFF. The V call is TRBV7-9, the J call TRBJ2-1, with 10 bases lining up with TRBD1. J was trimmed by 9 bases and V by 1 base; bases with no gene match: 3. Germline loops: CDR1 SEHNR, CDR2 FQNEAQ (reference sequence). This CDR3 has 14 amino acids.

The V call is TRBV29-1, the J call TRBJ1-1, with D perhaps TRBD1 (5 bases). The CDR3 has 14 amino acids. Trimming stripped 7 bases from V and 0 bases from J, with 15 bases between. Germline V gene lookup returns CDR1 SQVTM and CDR2 ANQGSEA. In nucleotides, the CDR3 is TGCAGCGCCTCCGGGGGACCGATGAACACTGAAGCTTTCTTT. As protein: CSASGGPMNTEAFF.

V usage is TRBV11-2 and J usage is TRBJ1-4; no definite D call. Trimming took 0 bases from V and 5 from J, leaving 10 bases between them. The CDR3 covers 15 residues. CDR1 SGHAT and CDR2 FQNNGV come from the germline V gene. CDR3 loop: CASSLDSGGNEKLFF. CDR3 DNA: TGTGCCAGCAGCTTAGACTCGGGAGGGAATGAAAAACTGTTTTTT.

The CDR3 DNA is TGTGCCAGCAGTATAGGGACAGGGACAGATACGCAGTATTTT. Amino acid sequence: CASSIGTGTDTQYF. The chain carries TRBV6-5 and TRBJ2-3, with 9 nucleotides matching TRBD1. J was trimmed by 3 bases and V by 5 bases; bases with no gene match: 3. The CDR3 contains 14 residues. Germline CDR1 MNHEY, CDR2 SVGAGI.

V usage is TRBV4-3 and J usage is TRBJ2-7, with 9 bases lining up with TRBD1. J gave up 2 bases and V 4 bases, and 3 bases lay outside the gene matches. Germline V gene sequence: CDR1 LGHNA, CDR2 YSLEER. The CDR3 has 14 residues. The CDR3, as DNA: TGCGCCAGCAGCCCGGGACAGGGAACCTACGAGCAGTACTTC. It translates to CASSPGQGTYEQYF.

The chain joins TRBV7-9 to TRBJ2-5; D unresolved. CDR3 size: 13 residues. From germline, CDR1 is SEHNR and CDR2 FQNEAQ (reference sequence). With 3 bases removed from V and 4 bases from J, the gap between germline ends came to 9 bases. In nucleotides, the CDR3 is TGTGCCAGCAGCTTCCCTTCCGTAGAGACCCAGTACTTC. This encodes CASSFPSVETQYF.